The 13 T cell receptor beta chains below were found in one sample sequenced in a study of control samples from healthy donors and cancer patients. The repertoire was sequenced with immunoSEQ multiplex PCR; TCRdb's copy has only in-frame clones and lacks some. The sample comprises about 160,000 clones, 96% of which are singletons, and approximately 0.97% rests with the top ten. Sequencing was done on a sample of blood. All receptors come from a woman aged 30 to 39 in good health.

The rearrangement links TRBV6-1 to TRBJ2-7, with TRBD1 matching over 9 bases. CDR1 and CDR2 (germline): MNHNS, SASEGT. The V and J ends lost 2 bases and 6 bases, in that order; junction bases with no gene match: 5. The CDR3 runs to 14 residues. CDR3 in amino acids: CASSEWGQGIEQYF. For the CDR3, the DNA is TGTGCCAGCAGTGAATGGGGACAGGGTATCGAGCAGTACTTC.

The CDR3 region has the DNA TGCGCCAGCAGCTTGGCGAGTCCCACCGGGGAGCTGTTTTTT. Protein: CASSLASPTGELFF. The gene calls are TRBV5-1 and TRBJ2-2; unclear D gene. The germline V gene encodes CDR1 SGHRS and CDR2 YFSETQ. V was clipped by 0 bases and J by 4 bases, with 7 bases between them. The CDR3 sequence is 14 residues long.

The V gene is TRBV10-3, the J gene TRBJ2-7, with D possibly TRBD2 on 6 matching bases. Germline V gives CDR1 ENHRY, CDR2 SYGVKD. Trimming took off 7 bases at V and 1 base at J, with 11 bases between the two ends. This CDR3 spans 13 amino acids. The CDR3 loop reads CAITRDSSYEQYF. The CDR3 DNA sequence: TGTGCCATCACCAGGGACTCTTCCTACGAGCAGTACTTC.

V is TRBV24-1 and J is TRBJ2-1, with D possibly called TRBD1 or TRBD2 (5 bases each). Germline V gene data show CDR1 as KGHDR and CDR2 as SFDVKD. V was pared by 4 bases and J by 4 bases, with 10 bases between. This CDR3 has 14 residues. DNA of the CDR3: TGTGCCACCAGTGACCCGGGACGTTACAATGAGCAGTTCTTC. Encoded protein: CATSDPGRYNEQFF.

The J gene is TRBJ2-1, the V gene TRBV3-1 (or the pseudogene TRBV3-2), with 8 bases lining up with TRBD2. CDR1 is LGHDT, CDR2 YNNKEL, per germline (reference sequence). With 5 bases clipped from V and 4 bases from J, the junction kept 7 bases outside the gene matches. The length of the CDR3 is 15 residues. CDR3 protein: CASSALSGGYNEQFF. The DNA for the CDR3 is TGTGCCAGCAGCGCCCTAAGCGGGGGTTACAATGAGCAGTTCTTC.

The rearrangement links TRBV2 to TRBJ1-1; tentative D call: TRBD1 (5 bases). This CDR3 contains 14 residues. V was trimmed by 6 bases and J by 0 bases, leaving 11 bases between them. Germline V gene sequence: CDR1 SNHLY, CDR2 FYNNEI. CDR3 coding DNA: TGTGCCAGCAGAAAAGACAGCCTGAACACTGAAGCTTTCTTT. Protein: CASRKDSLNTEAFF.

This clone was counted once. This rearrangement joins TRBV3-1 (or the pseudogene TRBV3-2) to TRBJ2-3; the match to TRBD2 covers 9 bases. This CDR3 spans 17 amino acids. Germline CDR1 and CDR2: LGHDT and YNNKEL (reference sequence). The J segment lost 2 bases and the V segment lost 0 bases, leaving 6 bases of the junction unmatched. The CDR3 coding sequence is TGTGCCAGCAGCCAAGACGGACTAGCGAGTTTCACAGATACGCAGTATTTT. Protein sequence: CASSQDGLASFTDTQYF.

The CDR3 DNA reads as TGTGCCAGTAGATCGCCCGGGGTGAGCAACGAGCAGTACTTC. Its protein is CASRSPGVSNEQYF. The chain recombines TRBV19 with TRBJ2-7; TRBD2 might be the D (5 bases). The V gene's germline CDR1 is LNHDA and CDR2 SQIVND (reference sequence). This CDR3 spans 14 amino acids. V lost 6 bases to trimming and J lost 5 bases, with 17 bases between them. Combining the CDR3 with reference TRBV19 and TRBJ2-7 gives the whole variable domain DGGITQSPKYLFRKEGQNVTLSCEQNLNHDAMYWYRQDPGQGLRLIYYSQIVNDFQKGDIAEGYSVSREKKESFPLTVTSAQKNPTAFYLCASRSPGVSNEQYFGPGTRLTVT.

CDR3 sequence reads: CASSYRGIPYGYTF. The CDR3 nucleotides read TGTGCCAGCAGTTACCGGGGGATTCCCTATGGCTACACCTTC. The chain links TRBV6-2 or TRBV6-3 to TRBJ1-2; D may be TRBD1 (5 bases). Between the trimmed V and J ends, which lost 2 bases and 4 bases, there was a span of 11 bases. Germline V CDR1 and CDR2: MNHEY, SVGEGT. CDR3 size: 14 residues.

The genes are TRBV4-2 and TRBJ2-5; tentatively, D is TRBD2 (7 bases). Trimming stripped 2 bases from V and 5 bases from J, with 12 bases between. CDR1 and CDR2 from the germline V gene are LGHNA and YNFKEQ. This CDR3 is 14 amino acids long. The CDR3 spells CASSQPGGGETQYF. The CDR3 DNA sequence: TGTGCCAGCAGCCAACCGGGGGGCGGGGAGACCCAGTACTTC.

The chain uses TRBV4-1 and TRBJ2-3; a possible D gene is TRBD2 (5 bases). The CDR3 loop spans 14 amino acids. Trimming stripped 4 bases from V and 1 base from J, with 9 bases between. Germline V gives CDR1 MGHRA, CDR2 YSYEKL. The CDR3: CASSPRVGTDTQYF. The CDR3 bases are TGCGCCAGCAGCCCGAGGGTAGGCACAGATACGCAGTATTTT.

The chain carries TRBV30 and TRBJ1-5; D perhaps matches TRBD1 (6 bases). Deletions cut 2 bases from V and 6 bases from J, with 17 bases between. Germline-derived CDR1 and CDR2 are GTSNPN and SVGIG (reference sequence). This CDR3 is 15 amino acids long. The CDR3 nucleotides are TGTGCCTGGAGTACGCACACAGGGACTGGTCAGCCCCAGCATTTT. Amino acid sequence: CAWSTHTGTGQPQHF.

The chain recombines TRBV19 with TRBJ1-4; perhaps TRBD1 as D (6 bases). Trimming removed 11 bases at V and 0 bases at J, with 13 bases between. The germline CDR1 and CDR2 sequences are LNHDA and SQIVND (reference sequence). The CDR3 consists of 14 residues. CDR3 loop: CASKGDATNEKLFF. Written as DNA, the CDR3 is TGTGCCTCTAAGGGGGATGCAACTAATGAAAAACTGTTTTTT.